Following are 32 T cell receptor beta chains from one sample sequenced in a study of PD-1 blockade in classical Hodgkin lymphoma (dated by TCRdb to about 2020). Per the publication, the time point label means: cycle 1 day 1 (C1D1), immediately before nivolumab initiation. Every trial patient had relapsed following autologous stem cell transplantation, and prior brentuximab vedotin exposure was what differed among cohorts A, B and C. Library method: the immunoSEQ multiplex PCR assay. TCRdb provides this immuneACCESS table in a form limited to in-frame rearrangements. Some clones are lacking; in checked studies, under half of them reflect an unresolved V gene, and why the rest are absent is not known. This sample is represented by some 6,900 clones; approximately 77% of them were singletons. The ten largest make up 37% of the sample. The sequencing here drew on peripheral blood mononuclear cells (PBMCs), taken at baseline. The source of these receptors is a human donor with classical Hodgkin lymphoma.

This sequence joins TRBV4-1 and TRBJ2-7; D possibly corresponds to TRBD1 (6 bases). Trimming cost V 4 bases and J 2 bases, with 21 bases left between them. Germline V gene data show CDR1 as MGHRA and CDR2 as YSYEKL. This CDR3 region has 17 residues. The CDR3 region has the DNA TGCGCCAGCAGCCTCCACCCCCGGACAGCTAATACCTACGAGCAGTACTTC. Its translation is CASSLHPRTANTYEQYF.

This clone turned up a few times. This chain links TRBV28 with TRBJ2-1; 10 positions match TRBD2. The germline V gene encodes CDR1 MDHEN and CDR2 SYDVKM. The CDR3 is 16 amino acids. The trim removed 3 bases at V and 7 bases at J, leaving 9 bases unmatched. The CDR3 nucleotides read TGTGCCAGCAGTTTTTACTCTAGCGGGAGTGGAAATGAGCAGTTCTTC. It translates to CASSFYSSGSGNEQFF.

This sequence joins TRBV6-1 and TRBJ2-1; unclear D gene. The CDR3 is made up of 11 amino acids. Trimming pared 5 bases from V and 6 bases from J, leaving 5 bases between. In germline, CDR1 is MNHNS, CDR2 SASEGT. The CDR3 sequence: CASSSSNEQFF. CDR3 in DNA: TGTGCCAGCAGTAGTTCCAATGAGCAGTTCTTC.

This clone was seen more than once but under ten times. The rearrangement joins TRBV18 to TRBJ2-2; TRBD2 agrees at 12 bases. The CDR3 runs to 16 residues. The V segment lost 3 bases and the J segment 5 bases; nucleotides outside the gene matches: 4. Germline CDR1 and CDR2: KGHSH and LQKENI. The DNA for the CDR3 is TGTGCCAGCTCACCGTCCGGGACTAGCGGGACCGGGGAGCTGTTTTTT. Protein product: CASSPSGTSGTGELFF.

This clone was counted only a few times. The V gene is TRBV5-4, the J gene TRBJ1-5; D unresolved. The CDR3 is made up of 14 amino acids. With 0 bases removed from V and 5 bases from J, the gap between germline ends came to 9 bases. Per the germline V gene, CDR1 is SGHNT and CDR2 is YYREEE (reference sequence). The CDR3 reads CASSLGPRDQPQHF. DNA for the CDR3: TGTGCCAGCAGCTTGGGGCCCAGAGATCAGCCCCAGCATTTT.

The count of this clone is one. The chain carries TRBV10-2 and TRBJ2-7; the match to TRBD2 covers 8 bases. V lost 2 bases and J lost 0; bases outside the gene matches: 3. The CDR3 runs 15 residues. From germline, CDR1 is WSHSY and CDR2 SAAADI. DNA for the CDR3: TGCGCCAGCAGTGAGATGCTAGCGGGCTCCTACGAGCAGTACTTC. Translation: CASSEMLAGSYEQYF.

The CDR3 DNA reads TGTGCCAGCAGAACCCTTAGGGGGGGCCGCAATCAGCCCCAGCATTTT. Amino acid sequence: CASRTLRGGRNQPQHF. The chain carries TRBV28 and TRBJ1-5; a possible D gene is TRBD1 (6 bases). This CDR3 has 16 residues. The germline gives CDR1 MDHEN, CDR2 SYDVKM. V shed 6 bases and J shed 2 bases, with 17 bases lying between them. Complete variable domain (other parts from reference TRBV28 and TRBJ1-5): DVKVTQSSRYLVKRTGEKVFLECVQDMDHENMFWYRQDPGLGLRLIYFSYDVKMKEKGDIPEGYSVSREKKERFSLILESASTNQTSMYLCASRTLRGGRNQPQHFGDGTRLSIL.

The chain combines TRBV7-3 with TRBJ2-7, with a possible D match to TRBD2 (5 bases). Germline CDR1 reads SGHTA; CDR2 reads FQGTGA. Trimming took 1 base from V and 0 from J, leaving 10 bases between them. The CDR3 runs 15 residues. CDR3 DNA sequence: TGTGCCAGCAGCTTAAGTCCCGGGGACTCCTACGAGCAGTACTTC. It is translated as CASSLSPGDSYEQYF.

The V call is TRBV14, the J call TRBJ2-1; D is perhaps TRBD1 or TRBD2 (5 bases each). Germline lookup yields CDR1 SGHDN and CDR2 FVKESK. Trimming took off 0 bases at V and 3 bases at J, with 12 bases between the two ends. The CDR3 extends over 16 amino acids. The CDR3 sequence: CASSQEGRRFYNEQFF. The CDR3 DNA follows: TGTGCCAGCAGCCAAGAGGGACGGCGATTCTACAATGAGCAGTTCTTC.

This clone has only a few counts. This chain connects TRBV20-1 to TRBJ2-7; D is undetermined. Germline lookup yields CDR1 DFQATT and CDR2 SNEGSKA (reference sequence). The CDR3 length is 11 residues. V lost 6 bases to trimming and J lost 5 bases, with 11 bases between them. CDR3 loop: CSATLSDEQYF. In DNA, the CDR3 is TGCAGTGCAACCCTTTCGGACGAGCAGTACTTC.

This chain uses TRBV27 with TRBJ1-3, with D unresolved. Germline CDR1 reads MNHEY; CDR2 reads SMNVEV (reference sequence). Trimming took 3 bases from V and 4 from J, leaving 7 bases between them. CDR3 length: 13 residues. CDR3 sequence reads: CASSFSGGNTIYF. CDR3 DNA: TGTGCCAGCAGTTTTTCGGGGGGAAACACCATATATTTT.

V gene TRBV25-1 combines with J gene TRBJ1-2; 7 bases line up with TRBD1. The CDR3 loop spans 16 amino acids. J gave up 4 bases and V 1 base, and 9 bases lay outside the gene matches. Germline-derived CDR1 and CDR2 are MGHDK and SYGVNS. CDR3 amino acids: CASSELGGGSSYGYTF. CDR3 coding DNA: TGTGCCAGCAGTGAATTAGGGGGCGGTTCGAGCTATGGCTACACCTTC.

The chain uses TRBV2 and TRBJ1-2; the match to TRBD1 covers 8 bases. Trimming at V came to 7 bases and at J to 0 bases, leaving 4 bases not matched to a gene. The CDR3 covers 14 residues. CDR1 is SNHLY and CDR2 is FYNNEI in the germline V gene. The DNA of the CDR3 is TGTGCCAGCATGACGGGACAGGCTAACTATGGCTACACCTTC. Translated, it gives CASMTGQANYGYTF.

The rearrangement links TRBV28 to TRBJ1-2; D gene uncertain. The CDR3 has 14 residues. The germline CDR1 and CDR2 sequences are MDHEN and SYDVKM. Trimming left V 5 bases short and J 8 bases short, with 18 bases between. DNA for the CDR3: TGTGCCAGCAGTCTCAGGCATCAATCACGGGGCTACACCTTC. Translation gives CASSLRHQSRGYTF.

V usage is TRBV5-1 and J usage is TRBJ2-1; TRBD2 agrees at 7 bases. The CDR3 spans 16 residues. J gave up 8 bases and V 0 bases, and 11 bases lay outside the gene matches. Germline V CDR1 and CDR2: SGHRS, YFSETQ. CDR3 nucleotide sequence: TGCGCCAGCAGCTTGGGTGGCGGACTAGGATCTGATGAGCAGTTCTTC. It yields the protein CASSLGGGLGSDEQFF.

For the CDR3, the DNA is TGTGCCAGCAGCTTAGAAAGACAGCATGAGCAGTTCTTC. It yields the protein CASSLERQHEQFF. The rearrangement uses TRBV11-2 and TRBJ2-1; D may be TRBD1 (5 bases). V gave up 0 bases and J gave up 8 bases, with 8 bases separating them. The CDR3 length is 13 residues. CDR1 is SGHAT, CDR2 FQNNGV, per germline.

This clone was observed a single time. V gene TRBV18 combines with J gene TRBJ2-1; 9 positions agree with TRBD1. The J segment lost 3 bases and the V segment lost 3 bases, leaving 6 bases of the junction unmatched. This CDR3 spans 16 amino acids. Germline values: CDR1 KGHSH, CDR2 LQKENI. CDR3 protein: CASSPPTGGGYNEQFF. CDR3 nucleotide sequence: TGTGCCAGCTCACCCCCGACAGGGGGTGGCTACAATGAGCAGTTCTTC.

J is TRBJ2-2 and V is TRBV4-1, with 9 bases fitting TRBD1. CDR3 size: 15 residues. V shed 5 bases and J 3 bases; nucleotides not matched to a gene: 4. Germline lookup yields CDR1 MGHRA and CDR2 YSYEKL. The CDR3 DNA sequence: TGCGCCAGCAGCGTCCGGGACAGGGACACCGGGGAGCTGTTTTTT. This encodes CASSVRDRDTGELFF.

The chain joins TRBV6-1 to TRBJ1-2, with 10 bases aligning to TRBD1. This CDR3 is 19 amino acids long. Germline V gene sequence: CDR1 MNHNS, CDR2 SASEGT. The V segment lost 4 bases and the J segment 1 base; nucleotides outside the gene matches: 15. CDR3 sequence: CASSGSVPGQGSVNYGYTF. CDR3 nucleotides: TGTGCCAGCAGTGGTAGTGTCCCGGGACAGGGGTCGGTTAACTATGGCTACACCTTC.

A single count supports this clone. The J gene is TRBJ2-2, the V gene TRBV2; 10 bases line up with TRBD1. CDR3 size: 14 residues. From germline, CDR1 is SNHLY and CDR2 FYNNEI. V lost 8 bases and J lost 7; bases outside the gene matches: 7. The CDR3 DNA sequence: TGTGCCAGCGCCGTGGGACAGGGGATCGGGGAGCTGTTTTTT. This codes for CASAVGQGIGELFF. The full variable domain, with the rest looked up from reference TRBV2 and TRBJ2-2, is EPEVTQTPSHQVTQMGQEVILRCVPISNHLYFYWYRQILGQKVEFLVSFYNNEISEKSEIFDDQFSVERPDGSNFTLKIRSTKLEDSAMYFCASAVGQGIGELFFGEGSRLTVL.

This chain links TRBV2 with TRBJ1-2; TRBD1 matches 9 bases. The CDR3 is 14 residues long. CDR1 is SNHLY, CDR2 FYNNEI, per germline. Trimming at V came to 6 bases and at J to 6 bases, leaving 8 bases not matched to a gene. CDR3 sequence reads: CASRRTDRGDGYTF. The DNA for the CDR3 is TGTGCCAGCAGGAGAACGGACAGGGGAGATGGCTACACCTTC.

This clone was seen once. This sequence joins TRBV27 and TRBJ1-4; no reliable D call. Trimming took off 5 bases at V and 10 bases at J, with 26 bases between the two ends. This CDR3 spans 17 amino acids. CDR1 and CDR2 (germline): MNHEY, SMNVEV (reference sequence). CDR3 nucleotides: TGTGCCAGCAGTCCCTTCGACCAACAAGTCCGCCCCGGAAAACTGTTTTTT. Amino acid sequence: CASSPFDQQVRPGKLFF.

The V call is TRBV9, the J call TRBJ1-6; 8 bases map to TRBD1. With 2 bases clipped from V and 3 bases from J, the junction kept 1 base outside the gene matches. The CDR3 is made up of 15 amino acids. Germline V gene lookup returns CDR1 SGDLS and CDR2 YYNGEE. CDR3 in DNA: TGTGCCAGCAGCGTCGGACAGGGCTATAATTCACCCCTCCACTTT. Encoded protein: CASSVGQGYNSPLHF.

This clone appeared a single time. V and J are TRBV5-4 and TRBJ1-2, with D maybe TRBD1 (5 bases). CDR3 size: 13 residues. From germline, CDR1 is SGHNT and CDR2 YYREEE (reference sequence). V lost 4 bases, J lost 2 bases, and 9 bases lay in between. This CDR3 reads CASSIDSNYGYTF. CDR3 DNA: TGTGCCAGCAGCATAGACAGCAACTATGGCTACACCTTC.

The chain is built from TRBV5-1 and TRBJ2-6; D unclear. The V end was cut by 5 bases, the J end by 0 bases, with 9 bases between. The length of the CDR3 is 15 residues. Germline assignment: CDR1 SGHRS and CDR2 YFSETQ. CDR3 protein: CASRLGYSGANVLTF. The CDR3 coding sequence is TGCGCCAGCAGACTCGGGTACTCTGGGGCCAACGTCCTGACTTTC.

This clone has a handful of counts. The V and J genes are TRBV28 and TRBJ2-7; a possible D gene is TRBD1 (5 bases). V lost 2 bases and J 3 bases, leaving 17 bases between the germline ends. This CDR3 is built from 16 residues. Germline V gene lookup returns CDR1 MDHEN and CDR2 SYDVKM. CDR3 nucleotides: TGTGCCAGCAGTTTACATACCGGCAGGGCTGGCTACGAGCAGTACTTC. This translates into CASSLHTGRAGYEQYF.

The chain links TRBV5-5 to TRBJ2-7; 8 positions match TRBD2. The germline V gene has CDR1 SGHKS and CDR2 YYEKEE (reference sequence). The junction had 1 base not matched to a gene; V was cut back by 4 bases and J by 4 bases. The CDR3 loop spans 12 amino acids. The CDR3 protein is CASSIAGYEQYF. The DNA for the CDR3 is TGTGCCAGCAGCATAGCGGGGTACGAGCAGTACTTC.

This clone was seen a single time. The chain has TRBV30 and TRBJ2-7; tentatively, D is TRBD2 (6 bases). V lost 3 bases, J lost 7 bases, and 25 bases lay in between. The CDR3 length is 16 residues. Germline V CDR1 and CDR2: GTSNPN, SVGIG (reference sequence). The CDR3 coding sequence is TGTGCCTGGAGCGCCACGAGGGTTCCCCCTGCGGGGGAGCAGTACTTC. Its protein product is CAWSATRVPPAGEQYF.

V usage is TRBV5-1 and J usage is TRBJ2-7; D not resolved. The V gene's germline CDR1 is SGHRS and CDR2 YFSETQ. The V and J ends lost 4 bases and 2 bases respectively, with 13 bases between them. The CDR3 is made up of 14 amino acids. The CDR3 nucleotides read TGCGCCAGCAGCCCAGCCTTGAGAACCTACGAGCAGTACTTC. It is translated as CASSPALRTYEQYF. Filled out from reference TRBV5-1 and TRBJ2-7, the complete variable domain reads KAGVTQTPRYLIKTRGQQVTLSCSPISGHRSVSWYQQTPGQGLQFLFEYFSETQRNKGNFPGRFSGRQFSNSRSEMNVSTLELGDSALYLCASSPALRTYEQYFGPGTRLTVT.

A single count supports this clone. The DNA for the CDR3 is TGTGCCAGCAGCTTGGGGGGACAGGGGGTATATGGCTACACCTTC. It codes for CASSLGGQGVYGYTF. The rearrangement links TRBV5-7 to TRBJ1-2, with 11 bases that match TRBD1. TRBV5-7 is identified as an open reading frame with a role that is uncertain. Unmatched junction bases numbered 3, after V lost 0 bases and J lost 5 bases. The CDR3 runs 15 residues.

The chain uses TRBV29-1 and TRBJ2-3, with 8 bases that match TRBD2. J lost 6 bases, V lost 7 bases, and 6 bases had no gene match. The CDR3 totals 12 residues. CDR1 is SQVTM and CDR2 is ANQGSEA in the germline V gene. CDR3 bases: TGCAGCGGCGGACTAGCTGGGGATACGCAGTATTTT. Its translation: CSGGLAGDTQYF.

The V call is TRBV28, the J call TRBJ1-5; D perhaps matches TRBD1 (6 bases). The V end was cut by 6 bases, the J end by 0 bases, with 21 bases between. This CDR3 has 18 amino acids. The germline V gene has CDR1 MDHEN and CDR2 SYDVKM. CDR3 DNA sequence: TGTGCCAGCAGCCTCCCGAGGGGGTCTGGGAATAGCAATCAGCCCCAGCATTTT. Translation: CASSLPRGSGNSNQPQHF. The whole variable domain, filled in from reference TRBV28 and TRBJ1-5, reads DVKVTQSSRYLVKRTGEKVFLECVQDMDHENMFWYRQDPGLGLRLIYFSYDVKMKEKGDIPEGYSVSREKKERFSLILESASTNQTSMYLCASSLPRGSGNSNQPQHFGDGTRLSIL.